Below are 22 T cell receptor beta chains sequenced from a single sample in a study of cytomegalovirus exposure and HLA in healthy donors. Use of 60 Vbeta and 13 Jbeta primers characterized the PCR. Repertoires were generated with immunoSEQ multiplex PCR, while TCRdb's copy carries only in-frame clones and drops some. The sample consists of about 160,000 clones, 60% to 85% of them appearing once. Sequenced input: PBMCs. These receptors were taken from a male donor in good health and CMV-seropositive.

This chain uses TRBV19 with TRBJ2-2; D is unclear. In germline, CDR1 is LNHDA, CDR2 SQIVND (reference sequence). The germline V and J ends were trimmed by 3 bases and 4 bases, with 6 bases remaining between them. The CDR3 spans 13 residues. The CDR3 nucleotides are TGTGCCAGTAGTATGTTGAGCACCGGGGAGCTGTTTTTT. Protein: CASSMLSTGELFF. The variable domain in full, completed from reference TRBV19 and TRBJ2-2, reads DGGITQSPKYLFRKEGQNVTLSCEQNLNHDAMYWYRQDPGQGLRLIYYSQIVNDFQKGDIAEGYSVSREKKESFPLTVTSAQKNPTAFYLCASSMLSTGELFFGEGSRLTVL.

This chain connects TRBV9 to TRBJ2-3; 10 bases fit TRBD2. The CDR3 totals 15 residues. V trimming: 4 bases; J trimming: 6 bases; junction bases outside the gene matches: 8. Germline CDR1 and CDR2: SGDLS and YYNGEE. The CDR3 DNA reads as TGTGCCAGCAGCCCCGGGACTAGCGATATGGATACGCAGTATTTT. It translates to CASSPGTSDMDTQYF.

This clone has only one observation. The chain recombines TRBV27 with TRBJ2-7; D might be TRBD1 (7 bases). Per the germline V gene, CDR1 is MNHEY and CDR2 is SMNVEV (reference sequence). This CDR3 region has 13 residues. V gave up 3 bases and J gave up 6 bases, with 12 bases separating them. The CDR3 is CASSFRQGGEQYF. In nucleotides, the CDR3 is TGTGCCAGCAGTTTTCGCCAGGGGGGCGAGCAGTACTTC.

The chain links TRBV5-6 to TRBJ2-7, with D tentatively TRBD1 (6 bases). The CDR3 contains 17 residues. V was clipped by 0 bases and J by 4 bases, with 20 bases between them. CDR1 is SGHDT, CDR2 YYEEEE, per germline. The CDR3 DNA reads as TGTGCCAGCAGCTTGGGGGGAAGTCCGGGACACTTATACGAGCAGTACTTC. This codes for CASSLGGSPGHLYEQYF.

CDR3 sequence reads: CASSQDPYGYTF. In nucleotides, the CDR3 is TGCGCCAGCAGCCAAGACCCTTATGGCTACACCTTC. The gene calls are TRBV4-1 and TRBJ1-2; D gene unclear. Germline CDR1 MGHRA, CDR2 YSYEKL. Trimming pared 0 bases from V and 5 bases from J, leaving 4 bases between. The CDR3 extends over 12 amino acids.

V and J are TRBV7-6 and TRBJ2-5, with 14 bases matching TRBD2. Trimming took 5 bases from V and 3 from J; bases not matched to a gene: 5. The CDR3 has 16 amino acids. Germline V CDR1 and CDR2: SGHVS, FNYEAQ. The chain's CDR3 is CASSPGLAGGKETQYF. The DNA of the CDR3 is TGTGCCAGCAGCCCCGGACTAGCGGGGGGAAAAGAGACCCAGTACTTC.

The chain combines TRBV9 with TRBJ1-2; D gene ambiguous. The CDR3 covers 14 residues. Germline V gene lookup returns CDR1 SGDLS and CDR2 YYNGEE. V dropped 2 bases and J dropped 2 bases, with 10 bases sitting between them. CDR3 sequence reads: CASSVAMNNYGYTF. The CDR3 DNA sequence: TGTGCCAGCAGCGTCGCTATGAACAACTATGGCTACACCTTC.

The chain uses TRBV27 and TRBJ1-2; D gene ambiguous. V was trimmed by 4 bases and J by 0 bases, leaving 12 bases between them. This CDR3 contains 15 residues. Germline V lookup: CDR1 MNHEY, CDR2 SMNVEV (reference sequence). The CDR3 DNA follows: TGTGCCAGCAGTTCCCACAGCCGGTCTAACTATGGCTACACCTTC. Its protein is CASSSHSRSNYGYTF.

The rearrangement links TRBV5-1 to TRBJ2-4; 10 bases agree with TRBD1. The CDR3 spans 15 residues. V trimming: 1 base; J trimming: 6 bases; junction bases outside the gene matches: 4. Germline CDR1 reads SGHRS; CDR2 reads YFSETQ. The CDR3 nucleotides read TGCGCCAGCAGCTTGAAGGGGACAGGGGTAAACATTCAGTACTTC. Amino acid sequence: CASSLKGTGVNIQYF.

This chain uses TRBV9 with TRBJ1-6, with D possibly matching TRBD1 (5 bases). Trimming stripped 6 bases from V and 10 bases from J, with 17 bases between. The CDR3 loop spans 14 amino acids. CDR1 is SGDLS and CDR2 is YYNGEE in the germline V gene. The CDR3 spells CASNLGGAESPLHF. CDR3 sequence (DNA): TGTGCCAGCAACCTGGGAGGGGCCGAATCACCCCTCCACTTT.

The gene calls are TRBV6-4 and TRBJ2-1; 13 nucleotides line up with TRBD2. Trimming removed 5 bases from V and 4 bases from J; junction bases left unmatched: 2. Germline V gene data show CDR1 as MRHNA and CDR2 as SNTAGT. There are 15 residues in the CDR3. CDR3 region: CASSQTSGGYNEQFF. The CDR3 nucleotides are TGTGCCAGCAGTCAGACTAGCGGGGGGTACAATGAGCAGTTCTTC.

The V and J genes are TRBV6-5 and TRBJ2-7; the match to TRBD1 covers 7 bases. The CDR3 consists of 15 residues. Germline loops: CDR1 MNHEY, CDR2 SVGAGI. With V trimmed by 6 bases and J by 2 bases, 10 bases remained unmatched. CDR3: CASRAGQAIPYEQYF. The CDR3 DNA is TGTGCCAGCAGAGCCGGACAGGCGATACCCTACGAGCAGTACTTC.

The count of this clone is one. The chain couples TRBV30 to TRBJ2-7; the D is unclear. Germline V gene data show CDR1 as GTSNPN and CDR2 as SVGIG (reference sequence). The ends were cut back, 0 bases at V and 0 bases at J, with 12 bases in the middle. There are 15 residues in the CDR3. CDR3 in amino acids: CAWSVYHKNSYEQYF. CDR3 in DNA: TGTGCCTGGAGTGTATACCACAAGAACTCCTACGAGCAGTACTTC.

V is TRBV19 and J is TRBJ1-6; the D gene is possibly TRBD1 (6 bases). CDR1 and CDR2 (germline): LNHDA, SQIVND (reference sequence). The CDR3 has 15 amino acids. The V gene lost 6 bases and the J gene lost 7 bases, with 16 bases spanning the gap. Here the CDR3 DNA reads TGTGCCAGTAGGTGGGACACCGACGGGAATTCACCCCTCCACTTT. Translating it yields CASRWDTDGNSPLHF.

The gene calls are TRBV2 and TRBJ2-3, with TRBD2 identical over 8 bases. The CDR3 runs 16 residues. The germline gives CDR1 SNHLY, CDR2 FYNNEI. Trimming took 2 bases from V and 4 from J; bases not matched to a gene: 8. The CDR3 sequence is CASSEWSGGPSDTQYF. For the CDR3, the DNA is TGTGCCAGCAGTGAATGGTCGGGGGGGCCATCAGATACGCAGTATTTT.

The chain combines TRBV28 with TRBJ2-1; D may be TRBD2 (6 bases). The ends were cut back, 1 base at V and 7 bases at J, with 17 bases in the middle. Per the germline V gene, CDR1 is MDHEN and CDR2 is SYDVKM. This CDR3 is built from 16 residues. Written as DNA, the CDR3 is TGTGCCAGCAGTTTATCTTTTGGACCCGGAGGGAATGAGCAGTTCTTC. It yields the protein CASSLSFGPGGNEQFF.

This clone was seen a single time. CDR3 coding DNA: TGTGCCAGCAGTCCAACCGGGACAAACACCGGGGAGCTGTTTTTT. This codes for CASSPTGTNTGELFF. J is TRBJ2-2 and V is TRBV11-1; a possible D gene is TRBD1 (6 bases). The CDR3 is 15 amino acids. Germline loops: CDR1 SGHAT, CDR2 FQDESV (reference sequence). The V gene lost 6 bases and the J gene lost 2 bases, with 13 bases spanning the gap. Complete variable domain (other parts from reference TRBV11-1 and TRBJ2-2): EAEVAQSPRYKITEKSQAVAFWCDPISGHATLYWYRQILGQGPELLVQFQDESVVDDSQLPKDRFSAERLKGVDSTLKIQPAELGDSAMYLCASSPTGTNTGELFFGEGSRLTVL.

V usage is TRBV30 and J usage is TRBJ1-5, with D possibly matching TRBD1 (6 bases). From germline, CDR1 is GTSNPN and CDR2 SVGIG (reference sequence). This CDR3 is 14 amino acids long. With 0 bases removed from V and 6 bases from J, the gap between germline ends came to 12 bases. The CDR3 coding sequence is TGTGCCTGGAGTGTCGGGGGGCGGCGTCAGCCCCAGCATTTT. Translating gives CAWSVGGRRQPQHF.

To note about this clone: Within the sample, other DNA sequences also encode this same CDR3. Here the CDR3 reads CASSISTGGDTQYF. The CDR3, as DNA: TGCGCCAGCAGCATTTCGACAGGGGGGGATACGCAGTATTTT. The rearrangement uses TRBV5-1 and TRBJ2-3; TRBD1 matches at 9 bases. The CDR3 totals 14 residues. The V and J ends lost 4 bases and 6 bases, in that order; junction bases with no gene match: 6. Germline CDR1 reads SGHRS; CDR2 reads YFSETQ. Full variable domain (remainder filled in from reference TRBV5-1 and TRBJ2-3): KAGVTQTPRYLIKTRGQQVTLSCSPISGHRSVSWYQQTPGQGLQFLFEYFSETQRNKGNFPGRFSGRQFSNSRSEMNVSTLELGDSALYLCASSISTGGDTQYFGPGTRLTVL.

The CDR3 sequence: CASSIVLAGGDTQYF. CDR3 DNA sequence: TGTGCCAGTAGTATTGTACTAGCGGGGGGGGATACGCAGTATTTT. This chain uses TRBV19 with TRBJ2-3, with 13 bases aligning to TRBD2. V gave up 3 bases and J gave up 6 bases; unmatched junction bases: 3. There are 15 residues in the CDR3. Looked up from germline, CDR1 is LNHDA and CDR2 is SQIVND (reference sequence).

The gene calls are TRBV5-1 and TRBJ2-5, with TRBD2 identical over 7 bases. The germline CDR1 and CDR2 sequences are SGHRS and YFSETQ. There are 14 residues in the CDR3. With V trimmed by 5 bases and J by 1 base, 5 bases remained unmatched. The DNA for the CDR3 is TGCGCCAGCAGTGGCGGGGGACCCCAAGAGACCCAGTACTTC. Translated: CASSGGGPQETQYF.

This clone came up a few times. The chain's CDR3 is CASSLGFSGVAGELFF. CDR3 sequence (DNA): TGTGCCAGCAGCTTAGGTTTTAGCGGGGTTGCCGGGGAGCTGTTTTTT. This chain links TRBV11-1 with TRBJ2-2, with 8 bases that match TRBD2. Trimming at V came to 1 base and at J to 6 bases, leaving 7 bases not matched to a gene. The germline V gene has CDR1 SGHAT and CDR2 FQDESV (reference sequence). This CDR3 has 16 residues.